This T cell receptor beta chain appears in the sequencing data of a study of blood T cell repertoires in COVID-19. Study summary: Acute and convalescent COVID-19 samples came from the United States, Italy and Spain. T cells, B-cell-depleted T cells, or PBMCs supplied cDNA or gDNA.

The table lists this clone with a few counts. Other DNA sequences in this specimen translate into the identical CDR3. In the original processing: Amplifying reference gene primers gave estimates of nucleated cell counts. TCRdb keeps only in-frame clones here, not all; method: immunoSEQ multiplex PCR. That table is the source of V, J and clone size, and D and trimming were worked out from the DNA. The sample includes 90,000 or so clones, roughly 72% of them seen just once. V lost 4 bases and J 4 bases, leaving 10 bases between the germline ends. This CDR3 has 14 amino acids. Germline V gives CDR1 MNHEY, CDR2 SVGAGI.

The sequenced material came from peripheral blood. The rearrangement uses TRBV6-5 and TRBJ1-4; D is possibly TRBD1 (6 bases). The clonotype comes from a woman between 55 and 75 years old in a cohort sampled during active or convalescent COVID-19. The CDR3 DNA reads TGTGCCAGCAGTTTCGGACAGTTTAATGAAAAACTGTTTTTT. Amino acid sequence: CASSFGQFNEKLFF.